The T cell receptor (beta chain) under discussion was sequenced for a study of shared T cell receptors in the human thymus. The assay was immunoSEQ multiplex PCR, and TCRdb's table has in-frame clones only and misses some. This sample has over 350,000 clones, with over 90% found just once. Per germline, CDR1 MDHEN and CDR2 SYDVKM. Trimming left V 1 base short and J 1 base short, with 5 bases between. The CDR3 is 14 amino acids. The source material was thymocytes. The clonotype was recovered from a human donor. The chain uses TRBV28 and TRBJ2-1; the D is unclear. CDR3 coding DNA: TGTGCCAGCAGTTTATCGCTATCCTACAATGAGCAGTTCTTC. Translated: CASSLSLSYNEQFF.